A selection of T cell receptor beta chains follows, all from one sample in a study of regulatory T cells in long-lasting Graves disease. TCRdb processed the multiplex PCR reads anew with MiXCR; each CDR3 protein has one entry. The data hold a few hundred thousand distinct CDR3 sequences, with about a quarter observed a single time. Sequenced here: peripheral blood mononuclear cells (PBMCs), sampled when the disease was refractory, from a patient treated with antithyroid drugs. The receptors come from a female donor with Graves disease. The CDR3 runs from the conserved cysteine through the conserved F or W. The order of the fields is D gene, V gene, CDR3 protein. A D gene is named only where the DNA matches it firmly.

d_call: -
v_call: TRBV5-1
cdr3_aa: CASSLATAGLKETQYF

d_call: TRBD1
v_call: TRBV6-1
cdr3_aa: CASSRPGQGPSYEQYF

d_call: -
v_call: TRBV24-1
cdr3_aa: CATSDRDNTEAFF

d_call: TRBD1
v_call: TRBV2
cdr3_aa: CASNRDSQNAEAFF

d_call: TRBD2
v_call: TRBV19
cdr3_aa: CASAQTSAVTGELFF

d_call: -
v_call: TRBV24-1
cdr3_aa: CATSDPRPGQGPEKLFF

d_call: TRBD2
v_call: TRBV3-1
cdr3_aa: CASSRELAGGKNIQYF

d_call: -
v_call: TRBV7-9
cdr3_aa: CASSLATPNYNYGYTF

d_call: TRBD1
v_call: TRBV3-1
cdr3_aa: CASSQMTGGVGEAFF

d_call: -
v_call: TRBV27
cdr3_aa: CASSLPGVGKLFF

d_call: TRBD1
v_call: TRBV13
cdr3_aa: CASSLGLGIDRVANTGELFF

d_call: TRBD1
v_call: TRBV20-1
cdr3_aa: CSAQLGQGLGNTIYF

d_call: -
v_call: TRBV5-1
cdr3_aa: CASSIELLNTEAFF

d_call: TRBD1
v_call: TRBV2
cdr3_aa: CASRTDRVGNQPQHF

d_call: -
v_call: TRBV30
cdr3_aa: CAWREWVNTEAFF

d_call: TRBD1
v_call: TRBV3-1
cdr3_aa: CASSQVGQPRVPFF

d_call: TRBD1
v_call: TRBV19
cdr3_aa: CASWAGGIEAFF

d_call: -
v_call: TRBV24-1
cdr3_aa: CATSDRVKATEAFF

d_call: -
v_call: TRBV29-1
cdr3_aa: CSVSGQLNTEAFF

d_call: TRBD2
v_call: TRBV20-1
cdr3_aa: CSARRVAGPYEQYF

d_call: TRBD1
v_call: TRBV29-1
cdr3_aa: CSVRDRRNTGELFF

d_call: TRBD1
v_call: TRBV7-3
cdr3_aa: CASSLRTGGLYNEQFF

d_call: -
v_call: TRBV5-1
cdr3_aa: CASSPPIANTGELFF

d_call: -
v_call: TRBV2
cdr3_aa: CASSQGMGERYEQYF

d_call: -
v_call: TRBV6-1
cdr3_aa: CASSAGGSGNQPQHF

d_call: TRBD1
v_call: TRBV27
cdr3_aa: CASSLSWTGVWEKLFF

d_call: -
v_call: TRBV13
cdr3_aa: CASRMRTTYEQYF

d_call: -
v_call: TRBV13
cdr3_aa: CASSLGGGDEAFF

d_call: TRBD2
v_call: TRBV5-1
cdr3_aa: CASSSSTSRRGGEETQYF

d_call: -
v_call: TRBV28
cdr3_aa: CASSRSRVANQPQHF

d_call: TRBD2
v_call: TRBV29-1
cdr3_aa: CSVEGLAGYEQYF

d_call: TRBD2
v_call: TRBV6-1
cdr3_aa: CASRQRGDTGELFF

d_call: TRBD1
v_call: TRBV7-2
cdr3_aa: CASSYRGQGNSPLHF

d_call: -
v_call: TRBV28
cdr3_aa: CASSPSPVKNQPQHF

d_call: -
v_call: TRBV25-1
cdr3_aa: CASWQGFGTEAFF

d_call: TRBD2
v_call: TRBV29-1
cdr3_aa: CSVELAGGPAYEQYF

d_call: -
v_call: TRBV18
cdr3_aa: CASSPPTGQPQHF

d_call: TRBD2
v_call: TRBV11-2
cdr3_aa: CASSLNPASGSAGELFF

d_call: -
v_call: TRBV28
cdr3_aa: CASSSYTGMGAAPDTEAFF

d_call: -
v_call: TRBV6-5
cdr3_aa: CASSYDPGHNEKLFF

d_call: TRBD1
v_call: TRBV6-1
cdr3_aa: CASSPGTGRNPRYGYTF

d_call: TRBD2
v_call: TRBV10-3
cdr3_aa: CAISELSSGITDTQYF

d_call: -
v_call: TRBV15
cdr3_aa: CATSSLRQETQYF

d_call: TRBD1
v_call: TRBV2
cdr3_aa: CASSQQGARTDTQYF